The present entry profiles one TCR beta chain with its context. Its target is not known. This sample was included in a study of shared clonotypes between healthy human individuals. CD45RO-negative cells were positively selected for CCR7, leaving out terminally differentiated effector memory CD45RA+ cells. Study-wide findings and caveats: Sharing across four donors was highest in naive CD4 (roughly 5%) and lowest in memory CD8 (approximately 0.4%).

This CDR3 has 11 amino acids. The V gene lost 3 bases and the J gene lost 8 bases, with 7 bases spanning the gap. From germline, CDR1 is MNHNS and CDR2 SASEGT. Investigators spread the genomic DNA of each subset evenly over several immunoSEQ plates. Sequencing was performed with immunoSEQ multiplex PCR; in TCRdb, only in-frame clones are kept and a portion is missing. This table holds approximately 740,000 clones, roughly 92% found once. The chain carries TRBV6-1 and TRBJ1-1; D perhaps matches TRBD1 (6 bases). The clonotype was recovered from a young man in good health. Sequenced material: naive CD8+ T cells sorted from blood. The CDR3 loop is CASSDGQEAFF. The CDR3 bases are TGTGCCAGCAGTGATGGACAGGAAGCTTTCTTT.